Reported below is one T cell receptor beta chain. Per the original data handling: It was from reference gene primer amplification that nucleated cell counts were estimated. The data were produced by immunoSEQ multiplex PCR, yet TCRdb's version contains in-frame clones alone and is incomplete. V and J calls and clone size come straight from that table; D and trimming were deduced from the DNA. The repertoire holds approximately 210,000 clones, approximately 84% seen once, with approximately 8% in the top ten. These data are taken from a study of blood T cell repertoires in COVID-19. At the level of the study: Acute and convalescent COVID-19 specimens originated in the United States, Italy and Spain. PBMCs, B-cell-depleted T cells, or T cells were the source of the cDNA or gDNA that made up the material.

Sequenced sample: peripheral blood. The TCR was taken from a woman in her fifties or sixties with active or convalescent COVID-19.

The CDR3 nucleotides read TGCGCCAGCAGCACGAGGGGGGGTGGAGTGGTACAAGAGACCCAGTACTTC. Protein: CASSTRGGGVVQETQYF. The chain recombines TRBV5-1 with TRBJ2-5, with D maybe TRBD2 (7 bases). The CDR3 consists of 17 residues. V shed 4 bases and J shed 2 bases, with 21 bases lying between them. Germline values: CDR1 SGHRS, CDR2 YFSETQ.